This T cell receptor (beta chain) derives from a study of T cells after yellow fever vaccination. Study-level results: Detected again after the booster were most primary-vaccination clones, at 95% to 97% CD4 and nearly 90% CD8. Clonotypes appearing in both CD4 and CD8 compartments existed, and their share was small.

Turning to this clonotype: Its antigen is not identified.

The CDR3 consists of 14 residues. V was trimmed by 3 bases and J by 7 bases, leaving 13 bases between them. CDR1 and CDR2 from the germline V gene are MDHEN and SYDVKM. 5'RACE template switching added a universal primer site and UMIs to TCR cDNA. TCRdb ran MiXCR on the 5' RACE reads and lists one entry per CDR3 protein. The sample holds hundreds of thousands of distinct CDR3 sequences, 15% to 20% seen once. Sequenced material: PBMCs, taken 15 days after the yellow fever booster vaccination. This TCR was recovered from a man aged 25 to 45 who received the YFV17D yellow fever vaccine. This chain joins TRBV28 and TRBJ2-1, with D possibly TRBD2 on 6 matching bases. CDR3 region: CASSFGGPRNEQFF. In nucleotides, the CDR3 is TGTGCCAGCAGTTTCGGAGGGCCGAGAAATGAGCAGTTCTTC.